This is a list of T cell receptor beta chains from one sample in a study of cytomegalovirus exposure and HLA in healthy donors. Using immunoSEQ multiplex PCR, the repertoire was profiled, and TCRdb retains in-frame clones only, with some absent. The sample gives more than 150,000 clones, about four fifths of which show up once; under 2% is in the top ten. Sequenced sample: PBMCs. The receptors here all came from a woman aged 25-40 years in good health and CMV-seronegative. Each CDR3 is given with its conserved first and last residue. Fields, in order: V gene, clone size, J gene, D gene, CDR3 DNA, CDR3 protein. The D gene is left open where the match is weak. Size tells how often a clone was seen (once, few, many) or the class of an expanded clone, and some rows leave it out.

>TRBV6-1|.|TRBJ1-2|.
TGTGCCAGCAGTGAGTGGGCTACCAACCCTAACTATGGCTACACCTTC
CASSEWATNPNYGYTF
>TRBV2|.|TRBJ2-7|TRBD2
TGTGCCAGCAGTGAAGACGGGGCGGGGGTCCCGAGGGAGCAGTACTTC
CASSEDGAGVPREQYF
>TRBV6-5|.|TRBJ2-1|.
TGTGCCAGCCGGGCGGACTCTTACAATGAGCAGTTCTTC
CASRADSYNEQFF
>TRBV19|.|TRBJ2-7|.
TGTGCCAGTAGTGTAACAGGGAGTAATGAGCAGTACTTC
CASSVTGSNEQYF
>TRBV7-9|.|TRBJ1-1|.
TGTGCCAGCGGATCTTGGGCAGGCCTAAACACTGAAGCTTTCTTT
CASGSWAGLNTEAFF
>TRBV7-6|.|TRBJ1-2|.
TGTGCCAGCAGCTTAGGACAGGACTATGGCTACACCTTC
CASSLGQDYGYTF
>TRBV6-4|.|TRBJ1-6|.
TGTGCCAGCAGTGACTCGATACAGCCTAATTCACCCCTCCACTTT
CASSDSIQPNSPLHF
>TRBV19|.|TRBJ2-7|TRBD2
TGTGCCAGTAGTCCCATAGCGGGCAAGCAGTACTTC
CASSPIAGKQYF
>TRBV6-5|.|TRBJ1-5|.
TGTGCCAGCAGCCTCAGCAGGGGTGGCAATCAGCCCCAGCATTTT
CASSLSRGGNQPQHF
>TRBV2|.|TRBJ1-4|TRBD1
TGTGCCAGCAGGCCTCGCCCCGGGACAGGAGTTTCTGAAAAACTGTTTTTT
CASRPRPGTGVSEKLFF
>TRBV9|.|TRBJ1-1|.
TGTGCCAGCAGCGCCCAGACATCCGAGAACACTGAAGCTTTCTTT
CASSAQTSENTEAFF
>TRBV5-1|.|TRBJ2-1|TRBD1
TGCGCCAGCAGCCTGGCCGGGACAGGGGGATACAATGAGCAGTTCTTC
CASSLAGTGGYNEQFF
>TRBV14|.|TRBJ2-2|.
TGTGCCAGCAGCCAAGTGCAGGGTTGGCCCGGGGAGCTGTTTTTT
CASSQVQGWPGELFF
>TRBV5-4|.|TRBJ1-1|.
TGTGCCAGCAGCTTGCTCGTCGGGAACACTGAAGCTTTCTTT
CASSLLVGNTEAFF
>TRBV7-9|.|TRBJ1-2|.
TGTGCCAGCAGCTTACTGGCAGGGGTGAGAGGCTACACCTTC
CASSLLAGVRGYTF
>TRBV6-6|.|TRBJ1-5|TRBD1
TGTGCCAGCAGTTATACGACAGGGGCCAATCAGCCCCAGCATTTT
CASSYTTGANQPQHF
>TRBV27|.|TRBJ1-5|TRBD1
TGTGCCAGCAGTCCCACGACACAGGGGATGAAGCCCCAGCATTTT
CASSPTTQGMKPQHF
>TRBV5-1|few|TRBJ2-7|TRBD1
TGCGCCAGCAGCTTTCAGGGGGCTGACGAGCAGTACTTC
CASSFQGADEQYF
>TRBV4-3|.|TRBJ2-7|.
TGCGCCAGCAGCCAAGATTATTCCACAACCTACGAGCAGTACTTC
CASSQDYSTTYEQYF
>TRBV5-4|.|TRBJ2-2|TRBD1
TGTGCCAGCAGCCGGACAGGGGGCATGGGCGGGGAGCTGTTTTTT
CASSRTGGMGGELFF
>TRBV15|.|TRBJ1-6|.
TGTGCCACCAGCAGAGATTGGCTTGACCGGGGAAACTCCTATAATTCACCCCTCCACTTT
CATSRDWLDRGNSYNSPLHF
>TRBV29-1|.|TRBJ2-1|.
TGCAGCGTTGTTCTCGGGGGAGGATTCTACAATGAGCAGTTCTTC
CSVVLGGGFYNEQFF
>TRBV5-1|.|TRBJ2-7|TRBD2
TGCGCCAGCAGCTTCGGTAGCGGGGGGTCCCACCTCGGGCAGTACTTC
CASSFGSGGSHLGQYF
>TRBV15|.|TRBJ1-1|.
TGTGCCACCAGCAGAGATCCGGGACGGGGGAGGAACACTGAAGCTTTCTTT
CATSRDPGRGRNTEAFF
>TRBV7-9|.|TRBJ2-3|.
TGTGCCAGCAGCTTGCTACAGGGAGATACGCAGTATTTT
CASSLLQGDTQYF
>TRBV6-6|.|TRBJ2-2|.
TGTGCCAGCGCCCTACGTTCCGGGGAGCTGTTTTTT
CASALRSGELFF
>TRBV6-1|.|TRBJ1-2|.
TGTGCCAGCAGTCCCCCAGGTTATGGCTACACCTTC
CASSPPGYGYTF
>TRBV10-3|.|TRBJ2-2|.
TGTGCCATCAGTGAGACAGCGGTAGCCACCGGGGAGCTGTTTTTT
CAISETAVATGELFF
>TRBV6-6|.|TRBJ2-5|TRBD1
TGTGCCAGCAGTTACGGGTTAACAGGGGGCCAAGAGACCCAGTACTTC
CASSYGLTGGQETQYF
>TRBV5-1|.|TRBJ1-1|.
TGCGCCAGCAGCTTTATCCCCCAGGGGCAAAACACTGAAGCTTTCTTT
CASSFIPQGQNTEAFF
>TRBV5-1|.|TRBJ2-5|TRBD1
TGCGCCAGCAGAAAAGGGACAGGGGGCCCAGAGACCCAGTACTTC
CASRKGTGGPETQYF
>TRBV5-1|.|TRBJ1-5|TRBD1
TGCGCCAGCAGCCTGACAGGGGGTTTGAATCAGCCCCAGCATTTT
CASSLTGGLNQPQHF
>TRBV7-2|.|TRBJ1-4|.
TGTGCCAGCAGCTTAGCAGTACGGGGTAATGAAAAACTGTTTTTT
CASSLAVRGNEKLFF
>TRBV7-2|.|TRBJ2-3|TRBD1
TGTGCCAGCAGCTTAGGATCAGGGGGACGGACAGATACGCAGTATTTT
CASSLGSGGRTDTQYF
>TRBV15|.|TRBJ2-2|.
TGTGCCACCAGCGCTAGTGGGTCCGGGGAGCTGTTTTTT
CATSASGSGELFF
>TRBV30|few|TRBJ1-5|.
TGTGCCTGGAGTGTACTAAACGATCAGCCCCAGCATTTT
CAWSVLNDQPQHF
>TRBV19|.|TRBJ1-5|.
TGTGCCAGTAGTATTGGACAGAATCAGCCCCAGCATTTT
CASSIGQNQPQHF
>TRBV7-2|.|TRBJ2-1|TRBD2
TGTGCCAGCAGCTTACTAACGGGGGGGGATGAGCAGTTCTTC
CASSLLTGGDEQFF
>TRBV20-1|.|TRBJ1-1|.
TGCAGTGCTAGGAGTTTGACTGAAGCTTTCTTT
CSARSLTEAFF
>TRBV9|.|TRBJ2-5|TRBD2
TGTGCCAGCAGCCCGACTAGCGGGGGACTCCAAGAGACCCAGTACTTC
CASSPTSGGLQETQYF
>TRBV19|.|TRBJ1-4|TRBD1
TGTGCCAGTAGTATACCGGGACAGGGCAATGAAAAACTGTTTTTT
CASSIPGQGNEKLFF
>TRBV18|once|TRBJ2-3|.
TGTGCCAGCTCACCACAAGGAGGGACGAGAGCGCAGTATTTT
CASSPQGGTRAQYF
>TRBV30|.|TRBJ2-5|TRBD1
TGTGCTGGGACAGGGTATGGGGAGACCCAGTACTTC
CAGTGYGETQYF
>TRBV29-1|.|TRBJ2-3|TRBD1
TGCAGCGCAGGGACAGGGGGCGACACAGATACGCAGTATTTT
CSAGTGGDTDTQYF
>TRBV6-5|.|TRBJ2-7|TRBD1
TGTGCCAGCAGTTACTCGGGCAGGGGGCTATACGAGCAGTACTTC
CASSYSGRGLYEQYF
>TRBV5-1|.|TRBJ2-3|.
TGCGCCAGCAGCTTGGGCGGTAGCACAGATACGCAGTATTTT
CASSLGGSTDTQYF
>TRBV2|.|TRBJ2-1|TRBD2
TGTGCCAGCACCGCGCGGGGGGGCTCGGGCAATGAGCAGTTCTTC
CASTARGGSGNEQFF
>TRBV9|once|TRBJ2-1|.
TGTGCCAGCAGCGTAGATTTGATGGCGGTTGAGCAGTTCTTC
CASSVDLMAVEQFF
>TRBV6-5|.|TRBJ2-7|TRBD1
TGTGCCAGCAGTTTAACCGGGACAGGGGGGTACGAGCAGTACTTC
CASSLTGTGGYEQYF
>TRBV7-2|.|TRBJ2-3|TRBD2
TGTGCCAGCAGCTTTCCCCGACTAGCAGAGTTCACGCAGTATTTT
CASSFPRLAEFTQYF
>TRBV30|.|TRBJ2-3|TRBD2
TGTGCCTGGAGTGTGGGGTTAGCGGGGGGCACAGATACGCAGTATTTT
CAWSVGLAGGTDTQYF
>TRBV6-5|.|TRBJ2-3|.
TGTGCCAGCAGTTACCTGAGGGGGGATACGCAGTATTTT
CASSYLRGDTQYF
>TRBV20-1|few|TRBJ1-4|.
TGCAGTGCTAGATCTGCAGGAATACTGTTTTTT
CSARSAGILFF
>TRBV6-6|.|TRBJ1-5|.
TGTGCCAGTTCCAGGTCGAGACAGGACTTGAATCAGCCCCAGCATTTT
CASSRSRQDLNQPQHF
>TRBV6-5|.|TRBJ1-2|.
TGTGCCAGCAGCCTTGGGAGGACTAACTATGGCTACACCTTC
CASSLGRTNYGYTF